The present TCR beta chain was sequenced within a study of blood T cell repertoires in COVID-19 (TCRdb year 2020). In the study overall: ImmuneRACE Cohort 3 recovered participants were defined by two consecutive negative NP/OP PCR tests, healthcare professional clearance, or symptom resolution. Where available, HLA class I and class II types were taken from metadata supplied by the sample provider and were not determined by assay-based typing. A de-identified subject ID, COVID-19 status, age in years and sex were almost always included in the sample metadata. The repertoires were released in a freely available public database intended as a resource for research on the immune response to SARS-CoV-2. The collaborator samples originated in the United States, Italy and Spain and spanned the acute and convalescent phases of COVID-19. Subjects who had been exposed to COVID-19, were actively infected with it, or had recovered from it provided the deeply sampled blood TCRbeta repertoires that made up the dataset. The material from the prospective study consisted of cDNA or gDNA derived from T cells, B-cell-depleted T cells, or PBMCs. Samples came from the ongoing ImmuneRACE study (first 160 participants) plus 1,254 subjects from 6 global collaborators.

Enrolling through a virtual design, the prospective study's participants ranged in age from about 18 to 89 years and lived across about two dozen United States geographic areas. In the prospective study, participants were assigned to cohorts based on the clinical history participants reported in a screening survey and a study questionnaire. Each participant in the prospective study had whole blood, serum and a nasopharyngeal or oropharyngeal swab collected by mobile phlebotomists. Prospective study participants could optionally give additional blood draws and questionnaires over an approximately 2-month period. Before DNA extraction, prospective study blood samples were shipped either frozen or at room temperature. TCRbeta CDR3 regions were amplified from genomic DNA by means of the immunoSEQ Assay, a bias-controlled multiplex PCR. As for the original processing: The number of nucleated cells in each sample was estimated by amplification of reference gene primers within the assay. To quantify the absolute abundance of each unique TCRbeta CDR3 rearrangement, sequence reads were collapsed and filtered. For each sample, productive Simpson clonality was calculated by taking the square root of Simpson's diversity index across productive rearrangements. The table was pulled from immuneACCESS by TCRdb, which kept in-frame rearrangements only. Such tables lose some clones; where checked, under half of the loss comes from unresolved V genes, and the rest has no known cause. V, J and clone size derive from that table, while D and trimming were established from the DNA sequence. This sample is represented by over 110,000 clones; over 70% of them were singletons. Clones ranked in the top ten supply roughly 4% of the sample.

Study-wide findings and limitations: The quantity of clinical and demographic metadata differed by source and by participant and was supplied without curation.

Cut back by 6 bases and 1 base, the V and J ends lie 9 bases apart. Reading the germline V gene gives CDR1 KGHSH and CDR2 LQKENI. The CDR3 numbers 13 residues from cysteine through phenylalanine. The sequence is cut down to CDR3 DNA, 39 bases in frame from base 1. Worth noting for this clone: There is no known antigen for this receptor. Qualities for individual bases were not recorded, and no much larger clone is one base off.

This receptor chain uses TRBV18 and TRBJ1-1; 5 matching bases give a weak D call of TRBD1. The sequence came from a man between 50 and 59 years old in a cohort exposed to, infected with or recovered from COVID-19 (not recorded which). The sequencing input was PBMCs or T cells enriched from blood (not recorded which). The DNA sequence reads TGTGCCAGCTCGGTGGGGCAGAACACTGAAGCTTTCTTT. Translated, it gives CASSVGQNTEAFF.